Listed here are 19 T cell receptor beta chains from one sample, sequenced in a study of shared clonotypes between healthy human individuals. Sequenced by immunoSEQ multiplex PCR; TCRdb stores in-frame clones only, minus some. There are about 1.5 million clones in the sample; 95% to 99% occur only once, and about 0.45% lies in the top ten. The sample comprised naive CD4+ T cells sorted from blood. The subset was: CD45RA+ positively selected. These receptors came from a man aged 25-45 years in good health.

V is TRBV19 and J is TRBJ1-4; the D is unclear. The CDR3 loop spans 12 amino acids. CDR1 and CDR2 (germline): LNHDA, SQIVND (reference sequence). V lost 10 bases and J 4 bases, leaving 10 bases between the germline ends. The CDR3 loop is CATSRGNEKLFF. The CDR3 coding sequence is TGTGCCACCTCCCGGGGTAATGAAAAACTGTTTTTT.

The chain links TRBV6-5 to TRBJ1-2, with no clear D. There are 16 residues in the CDR3. The germline gives CDR1 MNHEY, CDR2 SVGAGI. V was pared by 0 bases and J by 5 bases, with 16 bases between. CDR3 sequence: CASSYSPVETRYGYTF. CDR3 in DNA: TGTGCCAGCAGTTACTCGCCTGTCGAGACCCGGTATGGCTACACCTTC.

The chain recombines TRBV21-1 with TRBJ2-7; TRBD2 was called by the table and not checked on the DNA. TRBV21-1 is an annotated pseudogene. The CDR3 runs 12 residues. DNA of the CDR3: TGTGCCTTTCACCCTGTGATAGCGGGAGCGTACTTC. As protein: CAFHPVIAGAYF.

The CDR3 DNA reads as TGTGCCAGCAGCCAAACCGGGACTAGGATAGGCAATGAGCAGTTCTTC. Translating it yields CASSQTGTRIGNEQFF. The chain employs TRBV5-4 and TRBJ2-1; TRBD2 agrees at 8 bases. Trimming at V came to 4 bases and at J to 6 bases, leaving 12 bases not matched to a gene. The CDR3 spans 16 residues. Germline CDR1 reads SGHNT; CDR2 reads YYREEE (reference sequence).

This chain joins TRBV19 and TRBJ1-1; D is uncertain. The length of the CDR3 is 14 residues. CDR1 LNHDA and CDR2 SQIVND come from the germline V gene (reference sequence). Trimming shortened V by 9 bases and J by 7 bases, and 21 bases separated the two germline ends. The CDR3 nucleotides are TGTGCCAGCCGGGGTCGGGTTGGGATAAATGAAGCTTTCTTT. It specifies CASRGRVGINEAFF.

This rearrangement joins TRBV9 to TRBJ2-7; either TRBD1 or TRBD2 may fit D (6 bases each). The CDR3 runs 15 residues. V was pared by 0 bases and J by 2 bases, with 12 bases between. Germline assignment: CDR1 SGDLS and CDR2 YYNGEE. The CDR3 coding sequence is TGTGCCAGCAGCGTAGGCAGGGGAGGACCCTACGAGCAGTACTTC. Residues: CASSVGRGGPYEQYF.

V gene TRBV27 combines with J gene TRBJ1-1; no firm D call. This CDR3 is built from 14 residues. Trimming left V 0 bases short and J 4 bases short, with 9 bases between. CDR1 is MNHEY, CDR2 SMNVEV, per germline (reference sequence). Here the CDR3 DNA reads TGTGCCAGCAGTTTATCAGGATGGAGCACTGAAGCTTTCTTT. The encoded protein is CASSLSGWSTEAFF.

The chain couples TRBV30 to TRBJ1-2; unclear D gene. CDR1 is GTSNPN, CDR2 SVGIG, per germline (reference sequence). The CDR3 runs to 12 residues. V shed 7 bases and J shed 2 bases, with 11 bases lying between them. CDR3 sequence: CAYVGINYGYTF. The CDR3 bases are TGTGCCTACGTGGGTATCAACTATGGCTACACCTTC.

This sequence joins TRBV11-2 and TRBJ1-5; D is unresolved. Per germline, CDR1 SGHAT and CDR2 FQNNGV. Trimming took off 3 bases at V and 7 bases at J, with 10 bases between the two ends. The CDR3 is 13 amino acids. The CDR3 DNA reads TGTGCCAGCAGCTTTGGCCTCGGGCAGCCCCAGCATTTT. The encoded protein is CASSFGLGQPQHF.

The V gene is TRBV9, the J gene TRBJ2-3, with 7 bases lining up with TRBD1. Germline loops: CDR1 SGDLS, CDR2 YYNGEE. With V trimmed by 1 base and J by 5 bases, 10 bases remained unmatched. The CDR3 totals 16 residues. The CDR3 DNA reads as TGTGCCAGCAGCGTAATAGGGGGCTGGGTAGGAGATACGCAGTATTTT. Encoded protein: CASSVIGGWVGDTQYF.

This clone was observed once. The chain couples TRBV28 to TRBJ1-4; D possibly corresponds to TRBD1 (5 bases). CDR3 size: 15 residues. The germline V and J ends were trimmed by 4 bases and 3 bases, with 12 bases remaining between them. Per the germline V gene, CDR1 is MDHEN and CDR2 is SYDVKM. The CDR3 region is CASSSPQGANEKLFF. The CDR3 region has the DNA TGTGCCAGCAGTTCCCCCCAGGGTGCTAATGAAAAACTGTTTTTT.

The chain combines TRBV7-2 with TRBJ2-1; D unclear. The V and J ends lost 1 base and 7 bases respectively, with 11 bases between them. CDR3 length equals 14 residues. Germline V gives CDR1 SGHTA, CDR2 FQGNSA. The CDR3 DNA sequence: TGTGCCAGCAGCTTAGTAGTCCTCGGGAATGAGCAGTTCTTC. This codes for CASSLVVLGNEQFF.

The rearrangement links TRBV28 to TRBJ1-3; D remains ambiguous. Germline values: CDR1 MDHEN, CDR2 SYDVKM. The ends were cut back, 5 bases at V and 4 bases at J, with 12 bases in the middle. This CDR3 is 14 amino acids long. Here the CDR3 DNA reads TGTGCCAGCAGTCAGTCGAGGGCGGGAAACACCATATATTTT. Translating it yields CASSQSRAGNTIYF.

The rearrangement joins TRBV28 to TRBJ2-2, with 8 positions matching TRBD1. Germline lookup yields CDR1 MDHEN and CDR2 SYDVKM. V lost 10 bases to trimming and J lost 0 bases; unmatched junction nucleotides: 4. This CDR3 has 14 residues. The CDR3 coding sequence is TGTGCCATTCCGACAGGGGCGAACACCGGGGAGCTGTTTTTT. Amino acids: CAIPTGANTGELFF. The entire variable domain, with the rest obtained from reference TRBV28 and TRBJ2-2, is as follows: DVKVTQSSRYLVKRTGEKVFLECVQDMDHENMFWYRQDPGLGLRLIYFSYDVKMKEKGDIPEGYSVSREKKERFSLILESASTNQTSMYLCAIPTGANTGELFFGEGSRLTVL.

The rearrangement joins TRBV28 to TRBJ2-5; D is unclear. V was cut by 5 bases and J by 2 bases, with 9 bases left in between. Germline loops: CDR1 MDHEN, CDR2 SYDVKM. The CDR3 totals 13 residues. CDR3: CASSPYMQETQYF. In DNA form, the CDR3 reads TGTGCCAGCAGTCCATACATGCAAGAGACCCAGTACTTC.

The J gene is TRBJ1-4, the V gene TRBV19, with D uncertain. There are 14 residues in the CDR3. Germline loops: CDR1 LNHDA, CDR2 SQIVND (reference sequence). Deletions cut 5 bases from V and 4 bases from J, with 11 bases between. Here the CDR3 DNA reads TGTGCCAGTAGTTCCCCTGGCTTTAATGAAAAACTGTTTTTT. Residues: CASSSPGFNEKLFF.

J is TRBJ2-7 and V is TRBV7-2; 10 positions agree with TRBD2. The CDR3 is 15 amino acids. From germline, CDR1 is SGHTA and CDR2 FQGNSA. Trimming removed 4 bases from V and 7 bases from J; junction bases left unmatched: 10. The DNA of the CDR3 is TGTGCCAGCAGCTCCCTGACTAGCGGGCCCATGGAGCAGTACTTC. Its translation: CASSSLTSGPMEQYF.

The genes are TRBV7-3 and TRBJ2-3, with D unresolved. Germline V gene data show CDR1 as SGHTA and CDR2 as FQGTGA. This CDR3 has 14 amino acids. The V end was cut by 3 bases, the J end by 1 base, with 8 bases between. The chain's CDR3 is CASSLSPRTDTQYF. CDR3 bases: TGTGCCAGCAGCTTGAGCCCGCGCACAGATACGCAGTATTTT.

The table lists this clone with a count of one. The chain has TRBV5-1 and TRBJ2-7; D not certain. V lost 4 bases, J lost 4 bases, and 12 bases lay in between. Germline V gene data show CDR1 as SGHRS and CDR2 as YFSETQ. The CDR3 consists of 13 residues. The CDR3 spells CASSPDVSYEQYF. The CDR3 bases are TGCGCCAGCAGCCCGGACGTGTCTTACGAGCAGTACTTC. The full variable domain, completed using reference TRBV5-1 and TRBJ2-7, is KAGVTQTPRYLIKTRGQQVTLSCSPISGHRSVSWYQQTPGQGLQFLFEYFSETQRNKGNFPGRFSGRQFSNSRSEMNVSTLELGDSALYLCASSPDVSYEQYFGPGTRLTVT.